Listed below are T cell receptor beta chains from one sample, sequenced in a study of regulatory T cells in long-lasting Graves disease. TCRdb analysed the multiplex PCR reads with MiXCR anew, one entry per CDR3 protein. The sample lists under 250,000 distinct CDR3 sequences; 20% were seen once. The source was peripheral blood mononuclear cells (PBMCs), collected at new diagnosis, from a patient treated with antithyroid drugs. The source is a female donor with Graves disease. Both conserved end residues are part of each CDR3. D genes are given only for firm matches.

12	TRBV28	TRBD1	TRBJ1-6	CASRTGGSPLHF
15	TRBV5-1	.	TRBJ2-2	CASSQSHSGTGELFF
13	TRBV20-1	TRBD1	TRBJ2-2	CSANSRGTGELFF
15	TRBV10-3	TRBD1	TRBJ2-1	CAISERQGDYNEQFF
16	TRBV4-3	TRBD1	TRBJ2-5	CASSQVWSGTGETQYF
18	TRBV5-5	TRBD2	TRBJ2-2	CASSLGLAGYRNTGELFF
13	TRBV6-2/TRBV6-3	.	TRBJ1-6	CASSEYGDSPLHF
19	TRBV15	TRBD2	TRBJ2-3	CATSIHLIPRTRSTDTQYF
13	TRBV10-3	.	TRBJ2-7	CAISAGASYEQYF
12	TRBV20-1	.	TRBJ2-7	CSANRDTYEQYF
12	TRBV6-1	.	TRBJ1-1	CASSQVNTEAFF
16	TRBV24-1	.	TRBJ1-4	CATSEEPTGDYEKLFF